Each of the 27 T cell receptor beta chains below was sequenced from the same sample in a study of CXCR3-negative and CXCR3-positive naive CD8 T cells. UMI labels and 5' RACE were used to prepare the TRB cDNA libraries. TCRdb re-called the 5' RACE reads; one entry per CDR3 protein, DNA not given. The sample has over 55,000 distinct CDR3 sequences. The material sequenced was memory CD8+ T cells from blood. The receptors shown here come from a human donor in good health. Some clones in this sample may be carry-over from other donors' samples.

The J gene is TRBJ2-5, the V gene TRBV29-1; with no DNA, the TCRdb D assignment of TRBD2 cannot be verified. The V gene's germline CDR1 is SQVTM and CDR2 ANQGSEA. The CDR3 covers 17 residues. The CDR3 is CSVEELVSGGAQETQYF.

The genes are TRBV5-1 and TRBJ2-7; the TCRdb call, TRBD1, lacks DNA for checking. CDR1 is SGHRS, CDR2 YFSETQ, per germline. The CDR3 loop spans 16 amino acids. CDR3 region: CASSPFEGGEAYEQYF.

This chain connects TRBV10-3 to TRBJ2-1. Germline V gene lookup returns CDR1 ENHRY and CDR2 SYGVKD. This CDR3 contains 15 residues. The CDR3 protein is CAISEMWSAEDEQFF.

The chain uses TRBV20-1 and TRBJ1-1; TCRdb reports TRBD1, a call that lacks DNA to check it against. The CDR3 has 13 amino acids. The germline V gene has CDR1 DFQATT and CDR2 SNEGSKA (reference sequence). The CDR3 loop is CSARDRENTEAFF.

This rearrangement joins TRBV29-1 to TRBJ1-2; TCRdb reports TRBD1, a call that lacks DNA to check it against. The V gene's germline CDR1 is SQVTM and CDR2 ANQGSEA. This CDR3 region has 13 residues. The CDR3 is CSVSGTGGDGYTF.

The chain employs TRBV5-1 and TRBJ1-1. CDR1 SGHRS and CDR2 YFSETQ come from the germline V gene. The CDR3 extends over 13 amino acids. CDR3: CASRTYGNTEAFF.

The chain carries TRBV7-9 and TRBJ2-3; TCRdb picks TRBD2, but there is no DNA to check that call. This CDR3 is 16 amino acids long. Germline CDR1 reads SEHNR; CDR2 reads FQNEAQ (reference sequence). Here the CDR3 reads CASSLREGLYFDTQYF.

The chain recombines TRBV29-1 with TRBJ2-7; TCRdb proposes TRBD2, but this gene call is untestable without DNA. The CDR3 covers 14 residues. Germline V gives CDR1 SQVTM, CDR2 ANQGSEA. The CDR3 is CSVEGGAGSYEQYF.

The chain is built from TRBV21-1 and TRBJ2-7; there is no DNA to check the TCRdb D call of TRBD1. TRBV21-1 is noted as a pseudogene. There are 16 residues in the CDR3. The CDR3 loop reads CASSKEGGQGFYEQYF.

The J gene is TRBJ1-2, the V gene TRBV20-1. Germline V CDR1 and CDR2: DFQATT, SNEGSKA (reference sequence). The CDR3 sequence is 13 residues long. The CDR3 loop is CSARDQGFEGYTF.

The chain joins TRBV29-1 to TRBJ2-1; TCRdb lists TRBD1, though no DNA is available to test this call. Germline V gene data show CDR1 as SQVTM and CDR2 as ANQGSEA. The CDR3 spans 13 residues. CDR3 loop: CSGLPGQKNEQFF.

The chain recombines TRBV5-6 with TRBJ2-2; the TRBD1 assignment by TCRdb is unverifiable without DNA. The germline gives CDR1 SGHDT, CDR2 YYEEEE. The CDR3 runs 15 residues. CDR3 residues: CASSLAPGYTGELFF.

J is TRBJ2-1 and V is TRBV20-1; there is no DNA to check the TCRdb D call of TRBD2. CDR3 size: 15 residues. Germline CDR1 DFQATT, CDR2 SNEGSKA (reference sequence). The CDR3 is CSALKGASGYNEQFF.

The chain recombines TRBV20-1 with TRBJ2-7; TCRdb lists TRBD1, though no DNA is available to test this call. The length of the CDR3 is 17 residues. CDR1 and CDR2 (germline): DFQATT, SNEGSKA (reference sequence). The CDR3 sequence: CSALGSFTGVPTYEQYF.

The chain uses TRBV29-1 and TRBJ2-2; TCRdb returns TRBD2, unconfirmable since there is no DNA. Germline lookup yields CDR1 SQVTM and CDR2 ANQGSEA. The CDR3 spans 15 residues. Here the CDR3 reads CSVEGGSASTGELFF.

The chain uses TRBV4-1 and TRBJ1-2; checking the TCRdb D call of TRBD1 is not possible without DNA. Looked up from germline, CDR1 is MGHRA and CDR2 is YSYEKL. This CDR3 spans 14 amino acids. The CDR3 loop reads CASSQVGPIDGYTF.

V and J are TRBV29-1 and TRBJ2-3; TCRdb's D call of TRBD2 is untestable without DNA. This CDR3 is built from 17 residues. The germline V gene has CDR1 SQVTM and CDR2 ANQGSEA. This chain's CDR3 is CSVAGATSGAGTDTQYF.

The chain combines TRBV7-9 with TRBJ2-7. This CDR3 region has 12 residues. Germline V lookup: CDR1 SEHNR, CDR2 FQNEAQ (reference sequence). This chain's CDR3 is CASSLEIDEQYF.

The J gene is TRBJ1-2, the V gene TRBV24-1; the TCRdb D gene call, TRBD1, has no DNA to confirm it. This CDR3 contains 14 residues. Germline V gives CDR1 KGHDR, CDR2 SFDVKD. The CDR3 is CATSDFSGGDGYTF.

CDR3 protein: CAIRWDNQETQYF. J is TRBJ2-5 and V is TRBV10-3; TCRdb's D call of TRBD1 is untestable without DNA. This CDR3 contains 13 residues. Looked up from germline, CDR1 is ENHRY and CDR2 is SYGVKD.

This sequence joins TRBV6-5 and TRBJ2-2; absent DNA, TCRdb's TRBD1 call cannot be checked. Germline V lookup: CDR1 MNHEY, CDR2 SVGAGI. The CDR3 contains 15 residues. The CDR3 sequence: CASSYNRENTGELFF.

This chain joins TRBV12-3 or TRBV12-4 and TRBJ1-2; TCRdb calls TRBD1, which cannot be checked without DNA. The CDR3 loop spans 13 amino acids. The CDR3: CATSGAEDYGYTF.

This chain connects TRBV29-1 to TRBJ1-1; TCRdb's D gene call, TRBD1, goes unchecked for lack of DNA. Germline CDR1 SQVTM, CDR2 ANQGSEA. The CDR3 runs 11 residues. CDR3: CSNTGGGEAFF.

The chain links TRBV7-9 to TRBJ1-1. The CDR3 contains 12 residues. Germline lookup yields CDR1 SEHNR and CDR2 FQNEAQ (reference sequence). The CDR3 region is CASSFKVPEAFF. Complete variable domain (other parts from reference TRBV7-9 and TRBJ1-1): DTGVSQNPRHKITKRGQNVTFRCDPISEHNRLYWYRQTLGQGPEFLTYFQNEAQLEKSRLLSDRFSAERPKGSFSTLEIQRTEQGDSAMYLCASSFKVPEAFFGQGTRLTVV.

J is TRBJ2-1 and V is TRBV29-1; lacking DNA, the TRBD2 call made by TCRdb goes unchecked. The CDR3 contains 16 residues. Germline V gene lookup returns CDR1 SQVTM and CDR2 ANQGSEA. The CDR3 protein is CSVEGPQREAYNEQFF.

The rearrangement joins TRBV28 to TRBJ1-6; TCRdb's D gene call, TRBD1, goes unchecked for lack of DNA. CDR3 length: 14 residues. Germline lookup yields CDR1 MDHEN and CDR2 SYDVKM. CDR3 region: CASSLGQDQSPLHF.

This clonotype is deemed medium-sized (0.01 to 0.1%) by its frequency. The genes are TRBV7-8 and TRBJ2-2. Germline CDR1 and CDR2: SGHVS and FQNEAQ. The CDR3 sequence is 13 residues long. The CDR3: CASSLPYTGELFF.